This T cell receptor (beta chain) was captured in a study of tumor-infiltrating lymphocytes in primary liver carcinoma. Germline assignment: CDR1 SGHAT and CDR2 FQNNGV. CDR3 length equals 16 residues. The V and J ends lost 5 bases and 0 bases respectively, with 15 bases between them. This clonotype qualifies as medium-sized (0.01 to 0.1%). Unsorted whole blood served as the source of blood RNA, and germline DNA was extracted as well. The investigators made TCR beta cDNA from roughly 0.45 ug total RNA, using a constant-region primer. Three nested multiplex PCR rounds, a slightly modified ARM-PCR, produced the libraries for TCR beta. Forward primers for TRBV1-TRBV30 and a C-beta reverse primer served the first two PCR rounds, at roughly 10 cycles each. TCRdb re-called the multiplex PCR reads through MiXCR, storing one row per CDR3 protein. Here the sample spans about 330,000 distinct CDR3 sequences, around 60% being singletons.

This rearrangement joins TRBV11-2 to TRBJ2-3; D possibly corresponds to TRBD2 (5 bases). The TCR originated in a middle-aged man with primary liver carcinoma and hepatitis B virus infection. The sample consisted of peripheral blood. This CDR3 is CASSPPDYSSTDTQYF. CDR3 nucleotides: TGTGCCAGCAGCCCTCCAGACTACTCTAGCACAGATACGCAGTATTTT. Looking up the rest from reference TRBV11-2 and TRBJ2-3 gives the full variable domain: EAGVAQSPRYKIIEKRQSVAFWCNPISGHATLYWYQQILGQGPKLLIQFQNNGVVDDSQLPKDRFSAERLKGVDSTLKIQPAKLEDSAVYLCASSPPDYSSTDTQYFGPGTRLTVL.